Listed here are 13 T cell receptor beta chains from one sample, sequenced in a study of blood T cell repertoires in COVID-19. Here immunoSEQ multiplex PCR was the method, and the copy in TCRdb shows in-frame clones only, minus some. The table shows more than 35,000 clones, with 88% occurring only once. Material for sequencing was peripheral blood. These receptors all stem from a man aged 65-85 years with active COVID-19.

The rearrangement uses TRBV6-1 and TRBJ2-7; TRBD1 aligns across 8 bases. The CDR3 is 16 amino acids. V shed 1 base, J shed 4 bases, and the junction held 9 bases outside the gene matches. The V gene's germline CDR1 is MNHNS and CDR2 SASEGT. The CDR3 DNA follows: TGTGCCAGCAGTGAAGGAATTCTGGGACAGGCTTACGAGCAGTACTTC. It codes for CASSEGILGQAYEQYF.

The chain couples TRBV7-2 to TRBJ1-3; no firm D call. The CDR3 length is 14 residues. Germline lookup yields CDR1 SGHTA and CDR2 FQGNSA. Trimming stripped 4 bases from V and 0 bases from J, with 7 bases between. As DNA, the CDR3 is TGTGCCAGCAGCTATGTGAGCTCTGGAAACACCATATATTTT. Its translation: CASSYVSSGNTIYF.

The chain joins TRBV9 to TRBJ2-3; TRBD2 matches 12 bases. CDR1 is SGDLS and CDR2 is YYNGEE in the germline V gene. The CDR3 loop spans 19 amino acids. V lost 0 bases and J lost 1; bases outside the gene matches: 9. The CDR3 nucleotides read TGTGCCAGCAGCGTAGCGGAACTAGCGGGGGGCCGCCGCACAGATACGCAGTATTTT. It specifies CASSVAELAGGRRTDTQYF.

In its sample, this clone was seen once. The J gene is TRBJ2-3, the V gene TRBV6-2 or TRBV6-3; 7 bases fit TRBD2. Germline loops: CDR1 MNHEY, CDR2 SVGEGT. CDR3 size: 15 residues. The V and J ends lost 3 bases and 3 bases, in that order; junction bases with no gene match: 6. This CDR3 is CASSYGRGTTDTQYF. CDR3 nucleotides: TGTGCCAGCAGTTATGGGCGGGGGACGACAGATACGCAGTATTTT.

The chain couples TRBV28 to TRBJ1-1; perhaps TRBD1 as D (6 bases). V lost 10 bases, J lost 4 bases, and 16 bases lay in between. Germline V gene lookup returns CDR1 MDHEN and CDR2 SYDVKM. The CDR3 totals 13 residues. DNA of the CDR3: TGTGCCACCAGAGGGGGTCCCGTCACTGAAGCTTTCTTT. Residues: CATRGGPVTEAFF.

V and J are TRBV11-2 and TRBJ1-1; weak D call: TRBD1 (6 bases). Germline V CDR1 and CDR2: SGHAT, FQNNGV. Trimming left V 7 bases short and J 5 bases short, with 11 bases between. The CDR3 extends over 12 amino acids. This chain's CDR3 is CASTYRVTEAFF. In DNA, the CDR3 is TGTGCCAGCACCTACAGGGTTACTGAAGCTTTCTTT.

In the case of this clone: One end of the junction does not line up with germline, which may come from a read error. The CDR3 bases are TGCGCCAGCAGCCAAGGTGTTAGCGGGGATGATACGCGGTATTTT. Amino acids: CASSQGVSGDDTRYF. This chain links TRBV4-3 with TRBJ2-3; 8 nucleotides align to TRBD2. This CDR3 region has 15 residues. Germline CDR1 reads LGHNA; CDR2 reads YSLEER.

This clone showed up just a few times. The gene calls are TRBV2 and TRBJ2-7, with 7 positions matching TRBD2. Germline V gene lookup returns CDR1 SNHLY and CDR2 FYNNEI. The CDR3 is made up of 13 amino acids. V trimming: 7 bases; J trimming: 3 bases; junction bases outside the gene matches: 6. CDR3 protein: CASTKGGGYEQYF. DNA of the CDR3: TGTGCCAGCACCAAAGGCGGGGGCTACGAGCAGTACTTC.

The gene calls are TRBV5-4 and TRBJ2-4, with 9 bases matching TRBD1. Trimming cost V 4 bases and J 6 bases; bases outside gene matches: 8. Germline V CDR1 and CDR2: SGHNT, YYREEE (reference sequence). The CDR3 extends over 15 amino acids. The CDR3 sequence: CASSDGQGRINIQYF. The CDR3 coding sequence is TGTGCCAGCAGCGACGGACAGGGGAGGATAAACATTCAGTACTTC. The full variable domain, in which reference TRBV5-4 and TRBJ2-4 provide the parts outside the CDR3, is ETGVTQSPTHLIKTRGQQVTLRCSSQSGHNTVSWYQQALGQGPQFIFQYYREEENGRGNFPPRFSGLQFPNYSSELNVNALELDDSALYLCASSDGQGRINIQYFGAGTRLSVL.

The V call is TRBV28, the J call TRBJ2-1; the match to TRBD2 covers 10 bases. Looked up from germline, CDR1 is MDHEN and CDR2 is SYDVKM. The CDR3 consists of 15 residues. Trimming took 3 bases from V and 6 from J; bases not matched to a gene: 5. The CDR3 sequence is CASSLFTSGVNEQFF. CDR3 nucleotide sequence: TGTGCCAGCAGTTTGTTCACTAGCGGGGTCAATGAGCAGTTCTTC.

This rearrangement joins TRBV7-6 to TRBJ1-4, with 7 bases lining up with TRBD1. With 5 bases clipped from V and 4 bases from J, the junction kept 7 bases outside the gene matches. Germline assignment: CDR1 SGHVS and CDR2 FNYEAQ. The CDR3 loop spans 15 amino acids. The CDR3 sequence is CASSQTGFSNEKLFF. DNA for the CDR3: TGTGCCAGCAGCCAGACAGGGTTTAGTAATGAAAAACTGTTTTTT.

The chain employs TRBV29-1 and TRBJ1-2, with D uncertain. The V and J ends lost 0 bases and 8 bases respectively, with 16 bases between them. The germline CDR1 and CDR2 sequences are SQVTM and ANQGSEA. The length of the CDR3 is 14 residues. CDR3 protein: CSVEDRGQVRGYTF. DNA for the CDR3: TGCAGCGTTGAAGATCGCGGGCAGGTACGAGGCTACACCTTC. The complete variable domain, with remaining parts taken from reference TRBV29-1 and TRBJ1-2, reads SAVISQKPSRDICQRGTSLTIQCQVDSQVTMMFWYRQQPGQSLTLIATANQGSEATYESGFVIDKFPISRPNLTFSTLTVSNMSPEDSSIYLCSVEDRGQVRGYTFGSGTRLTVV.

CDR3 region: CARSSLTGNYGYTF. CDR3 coding DNA: TGTGCCCGCTCCAGTCTTACAGGGAACTATGGCTACACCTTC. The chain recombines TRBV21-1 with TRBJ1-2; TRBD1 is the table's D call, not checked against the DNA. TRBV21-1 is a pseudogene segment. The CDR3 covers 14 residues.